The source of this TCR beta chain is a study of CD8 T cells in Susac syndrome. Blood CD8+ and CD4+ T cells underwent high-throughput TCR beta sequencing. TEMRA cells were FACS-enriched, and CD8+ and CD4+ T cells were isolated negatively. The CDR3 contains 15 residues. Germline loops: CDR1 SGHDT, CDR2 YYEEEE. V shed 5 bases and J shed 1 base, with 15 bases lying between them. Random hexamers were used to reverse transcribe the RNA input (roughly 0.5 to 1 ug). Amplification of TCR beta CDR3 spanned 54 Vbeta and 13 Jbeta via immunoSEQ multiplex PCR. TCRdb fed the immunoSEQ multiplex PCR reads into MiXCR, producing one record per CDR3 protein. The sample has 330,000 or so distinct CDR3 sequences, 70% to 90% seen once; the top ten hold approximately 0.2%.

The rearrangement uses TRBV5-6 and TRBJ2-5; no firm D call. The source material was CD8+ T cells from PBMCs. This clonotype originated in a human donor with multiple sclerosis. For the CDR3, the DNA is TGTGCCAGCAGGGTGATCTATCAGTCCCAAGAGACCCAGTACTTC. Translation gives CASRVIYQSQETQYF.